This entry lists 27 T cell receptor beta chains sequenced from one sample in a study of shared clonotypes between healthy human individuals. Terminally differentiated effector memory CD45RA+ cells were excluded from the naive CD8 cells, which were CD45RO-negative and positively selected for CCR7. Sequencing used immunoSEQ multiplex PCR; TCRdb keeps in-frame clones, though not all of them. The sample holds roughly 1,800,000 clones, just under 95% seen once. Sequences were obtained from naive CD8+ T cells sorted from blood. The receptors originated from a young man in good health.

CDR3 nucleotides: TGTGCCAGCAGCTTCGCGGGGGAAGAGACCCAGTACTTC. This sequence encodes CASSFAGEETQYF. V gene TRBV9 combines with J gene TRBJ2-5, with 7 bases aligning to TRBD2. The CDR3 is 13 residues long. V shed 4 bases and J 3 bases; nucleotides not matched to a gene: 3. The germline V gene encodes CDR1 SGDLS and CDR2 YYNGEE.

The CDR3 sequence: CASSFRRSLNSPLHF. The DNA of the CDR3 is TGTGCCAGCAGTTTTCGGCGCAGCCTTAATTCACCCCTCCACTTT. This chain links TRBV27 with TRBJ1-6, with D unclear. Germline CDR1 and CDR2: MNHEY and SMNVEV (reference sequence). The V end lost 3 bases, the J end lost 6 bases, and 12 bases lay between the germline ends. The length of the CDR3 is 15 residues.

This chain links TRBV4-3 with TRBJ1-3, with 7 bases lining up with TRBD1. Per the germline V gene, CDR1 is LGHNA and CDR2 is YSLEER. J lost 4 bases, V lost 4 bases, and 10 bases had no gene match. This CDR3 has 16 amino acids. The CDR3 is CASSLDREGNGNTIYF. CDR3 DNA sequence: TGCGCCAGCAGCCTCGACAGGGAAGGGAACGGAAACACCATATATTTT.

V gene TRBV19 combines with J gene TRBJ1-5, with 9 bases fitting TRBD1. Germline V lookup: CDR1 LNHDA, CDR2 SQIVND (reference sequence). The CDR3 loop spans 14 amino acids. V gave up 6 bases and J gave up 4 bases; unmatched junction bases: 4. CDR3 in amino acids: CASSLGQGNQPQHF. CDR3 bases: TGTGCCAGTAGCCTAGGACAGGGGAATCAGCCCCAGCATTTT.

CDR3 amino acids: CASSQDGPRQGTGELFF. CDR3 nucleotides: TGCGCCAGCAGCCAAGACGGGCCGCGACAGGGCACCGGGGAGCTGTTTTTT. This chain connects TRBV4-3 to TRBJ2-2, with 7 bases that match TRBD1. CDR1 and CDR2 from the germline V gene are LGHNA and YSLEER. The ends lost 0 bases at V and 4 bases at J; junction bases unmatched: 8. There are 17 residues in the CDR3.

The chain carries TRBV4-1 and TRBJ2-7; 10 nucleotides line up with TRBD2. The CDR3 contains 15 residues. The ends lost 5 bases at V and 2 bases at J; junction bases unmatched: 6. Germline CDR1 and CDR2: MGHRA and YSYEKL. CDR3 nucleotides: TGCGCCAGCAGCTACCGGACTAGCGGACCCTACGAGCAGTACTTC. This translates into CASSYRTSGPYEQYF.

The chain has TRBV7-8 and TRBJ2-7, with D perhaps TRBD2 (6 bases). This CDR3 spans 17 amino acids. CDR1 is SGHVS, CDR2 FQNEAQ, per germline. V was trimmed by 0 bases and J by 7 bases, leaving 22 bases between them. This CDR3 is CASSLAPGLATLGEQYF. For the CDR3, the DNA is TGTGCCAGCAGCTTAGCCCCAGGGCTAGCGACCCTAGGGGAGCAGTACTTC.

CDR3 nucleotides: TGTGCCAGCAGCGGGGACACAGATACGCAGTATTTT. It yields the protein CASSGDTDTQYF. The chain carries TRBV7-9 and TRBJ2-3; no firm D call. The CDR3 has 12 residues. Trimming stripped 5 bases from V and 2 bases from J, with 5 bases between. In germline, CDR1 is SEHNR, CDR2 FQNEAQ (reference sequence). The full variable domain, rest sourced from reference TRBV7-9 and TRBJ2-3, is DTGVSQNPRHKITKRGQNVTFRCDPISEHNRLYWYRQTLGQGPEFLTYFQNEAQLEKSRLLSDRFSAERPKGSFSTLEIQRTEQGDSAMYLCASSGDTDTQYFGPGTRLTVL.

The chain recombines TRBV6-5 with TRBJ1-1; D not certain. Trimming stripped 5 bases from V and 7 bases from J, with 11 bases between. In germline, CDR1 is MNHEY, CDR2 SVGAGI. This CDR3 comprises 12 residues. CDR3 nucleotide sequence: TGTGCCAGCAGTCCAGCAGCTCATGAAGCTTTCTTT. As protein: CASSPAAHEAFF.

This clone appeared once. V gene TRBV27 combines with J gene TRBJ1-5; unclear D gene. CDR1 MNHEY and CDR2 SMNVEV come from the germline V gene (reference sequence). V dropped 2 bases and J dropped 4 bases, with 3 bases sitting between them. CDR3 length: 12 amino acids. Here the CDR3 reads CASSLLNQPQHF. The CDR3 DNA follows: TGTGCCAGCAGTTTACTTAATCAGCCCCAGCATTTT.

This clone has a single count. The chain joins TRBV7-2 to TRBJ2-7; TRBD2 might be the D (5 bases). V gave up 6 bases and J gave up 0 bases, with 12 bases separating them. This CDR3 has 14 amino acids. Germline-derived CDR1 and CDR2 are SGHTA and FQGNSA. In DNA, the CDR3 is TGTGCCAGCAGGGGAGCGGACCGCTCCTACGAGCAGTACTTC. Residues: CASRGADRSYEQYF.

CDR3: CASSAPGGGDQPQHF. The CDR3 region has the DNA TGCGCCAGCAGTGCCCCAGGAGGGGGCGATCAGCCCCAGCATTTT. The rearrangement joins TRBV10-2 to TRBJ1-5, with TRBD1 matching 7 bases. This CDR3 is 15 amino acids long. Per the germline V gene, CDR1 is WSHSY and CDR2 is SAAADI. The ends lost 4 bases at V and 5 bases at J; junction bases unmatched: 8.

This clone is a singleton in its sample. The CDR3 spells CASSWDQGQGGEQYF. Here the CDR3 DNA reads TGCGCCAGCAGCTGGGACCAGGGACAGGGGGGCGAGCAGTACTTC. The V and J genes are TRBV5-1 and TRBJ2-7; TRBD1 agrees at 11 bases. CDR3 length: 15 residues. CDR1 and CDR2 (germline): SGHRS, YFSETQ. Trimming at V came to 3 bases and at J to 6 bases, leaving 8 bases not matched to a gene. Looking up the rest from reference TRBV5-1 and TRBJ2-7 gives the full variable domain: KAGVTQTPRYLIKTRGQQVTLSCSPISGHRSVSWYQQTPGQGLQFLFEYFSETQRNKGNFPGRFSGRQFSNSRSEMNVSTLELGDSALYLCASSWDQGQGGEQYFGPGTRLTVT.

This clone was detected once. The V gene is TRBV21-1, the J gene TRBJ2-7. TRBV21-1 has pseudogene status. CDR3 length equals 14 residues. DNA of the CDR3: TGTGCCAGCAGCTTAGAGAAGGTAGCCTACGAGCAGTACTTC. Amino acid sequence: CASSLEKVAYEQYF.

In DNA, the CDR3 is TGTGCCAGCAGCTTAGGCTTATTAGGACTAGCGGATACGCAGTATTTT. This translates into CASSLGLLGLADTQYF. The V and J genes are TRBV13 and TRBJ2-3; the match to TRBD2 covers 9 bases. The V gene end was trimmed by 0 bases and the J gene end by 6 bases; junction bases not matched to a gene: 7. Germline V gene lookup returns CDR1 PRHDT and CDR2 FYEKMQ (reference sequence). This CDR3 is built from 16 residues.

The chain joins TRBV7-2 to TRBJ2-7; D not resolved. V shed 5 bases and J shed 5 bases, with 13 bases lying between them. The CDR3 covers 13 residues. Germline lookup yields CDR1 SGHTA and CDR2 FQGNSA. CDR3 bases: TGTGCCAGCAGCCCCCCCTCGAGCGACGAGCAGTACTTC. It codes for CASSPPSSDEQYF. Looking up the rest from reference TRBV7-2 and TRBJ2-7 gives the full variable domain: GAGVSQSPSNKVTEKGKDVELRCDPISGHTALYWYRQSLGQGLEFLIYFQGNSAPDKSGLPSDRFSAERTGGSVSTLTIQRTQQEDSAVYLCASSPPSSDEQYFGPGTRLTVT.

The chain uses TRBV7-2 and TRBJ2-1, with 8 bases identical to TRBD2. There are 15 residues in the CDR3. With V trimmed by 2 bases and J by 3 bases, 3 bases remained unmatched. In germline, CDR1 is SGHTA, CDR2 FQGNSA. CDR3 coding DNA: TGTGCCAGCAGCTTATGGCGGGAGGACTACAATGAGCAGTTCTTC. It translates to CASSLWREDYNEQFF.

V and J are TRBV5-1 and TRBJ2-1, with 9 positions matching TRBD2. This CDR3 spans 15 amino acids. Germline V lookup: CDR1 SGHRS, CDR2 YFSETQ. V was clipped by 1 base and J by 9 bases; unmatched bases: 8. The chain's CDR3 is CASSLYTSGLGEQFF. The CDR3 DNA sequence: TGCGCCAGCAGCTTGTACACTAGCGGGCTCGGTGAGCAGTTCTTC. The variable domain in full, with the rest retrieved from reference TRBV5-1 and TRBJ2-1, is KAGVTQTPRYLIKTRGQQVTLSCSPISGHRSVSWYQQTPGQGLQFLFEYFSETQRNKGNFPGRFSGRQFSNSRSEMNVSTLELGDSALYLCASSLYTSGLGEQFFGPGTRLTVL.

A note on this clone: The sample contains more than one DNA sequence encoding this CDR3. The chain carries TRBV5-6 and TRBJ2-2; unclear D gene. V lost 2 bases and J lost 6, with 5 bases in between. Germline lookup yields CDR1 SGHDT and CDR2 YYEEEE. The CDR3 runs to 12 residues. This chain's CDR3 is CASSFGSGELFF. In DNA, the CDR3 is TGTGCCAGCAGCTTCGGGTCCGGGGAGCTGTTTTTT. Supplemented by reference TRBV5-6 and TRBJ2-2, the full variable domain reads DAGVTQSPTHLIKTRGQQVTLRCSPKSGHDTVSWYQQALGQGPQFIFQYYEEEERQRGNFPDRFSGHQFPNYSSELNVNALLLGDSALYLCASSFGSGELFFGEGSRLTVL.

As concerns this clone: This sample also contains other DNA sequences that code for the same CDR3. V gene TRBV27 combines with J gene TRBJ1-3, with a possible D match to TRBD1 (6 bases). The V and J ends lost 2 bases and 2 bases respectively, with 7 bases between them. Germline CDR1 reads MNHEY; CDR2 reads SMNVEV (reference sequence). The CDR3 has 14 amino acids. The CDR3 reads CASSLNRAGNTIYF. CDR3 DNA: TGTGCCAGCAGTTTAAACAGGGCTGGAAACACCATATATTTT.

This chain links TRBV7-9 with TRBJ2-7; 9 positions match TRBD1. The CDR3 is 12 residues long. The junction had 1 base not matched to a gene; V was cut back by 5 bases and J by 5 bases. CDR1 SEHNR and CDR2 FQNEAQ come from the germline V gene (reference sequence). DNA of the CDR3: TGTGCCAGCAGCACAGGGGGCAACGAGCAGTACTTC. Amino acids: CASSTGGNEQYF.

This CDR3 is CASRELAGVSGELFF. The CDR3, as DNA: TGTGCCAGCAGAGAACTAGCGGGAGTTTCCGGGGAGCTGTTTTTT. This rearrangement joins TRBV2 to TRBJ2-2; 11 nucleotides match TRBD2. CDR3 size: 15 residues. Germline CDR1 and CDR2: SNHLY and FYNNEI. The V and J ends lost 6 bases and 6 bases, in that order; junction bases with no gene match: 6.

The V gene is TRBV14, the J gene TRBJ2-2; 8 bases are a match to TRBD2. V lost 3 bases and J lost 3; bases outside the gene matches: 6. This CDR3 is built from 16 residues. CDR1 and CDR2 (germline): SGHDN, FVKESK. The CDR3: CASSHLSGGYTGELFF. Written as DNA, the CDR3 is TGTGCCAGCAGCCACCTAAGCGGGGGATACACCGGGGAGCTGTTTTTT.

The V call is TRBV6-6, the J call TRBJ1-2; D uncertain. Trimming stripped 6 bases from V and 4 bases from J, with 12 bases between. Germline CDR1 and CDR2: MNHNY and SVGAGI (reference sequence). CDR3 length: 13 residues. The CDR3 protein is CASSDTTPYGYTF. In DNA, the CDR3 is TGTGCCAGCAGCGACACAACTCCCTATGGCTACACCTTC.

The chain carries TRBV10-1 and TRBJ1-6; perhaps TRBD1 as D (5 bases). CDR3 length equals 13 residues. The V end lost 4 bases, the J end lost 9 bases, and 10 bases lay between the germline ends. Germline-derived CDR1 and CDR2 are WNHNN and SYGVQD (reference sequence). In DNA form, the CDR3 reads TGCGCCAGCAGTGGGGGCATGGGTTCACCCCTCCACTTT. It codes for CASSGGMGSPLHF.

This clone occurred once. This chain links TRBV12-5 with TRBJ2-7; 9 bases match TRBD1. The CDR3 length is 14 residues. With V trimmed by 1 base and J by 6 bases, 4 bases remained unmatched. From germline, CDR1 is LGHNT and CDR2 FRNRAP. The CDR3 spells CASGLGGTGFEQYF. CDR3 in DNA: TGTGCTAGTGGTTTGGGAGGGACAGGGTTCGAGCAGTACTTC.

The chain uses TRBV27 and TRBJ2-5, with D possibly TRBD2 on 7 matching bases. The V gene's germline CDR1 is MNHEY and CDR2 SMNVEV (reference sequence). The CDR3 contains 12 residues. The CDR3 here is CATRGGQETQYF. The CDR3 region has the DNA TGTGCTACAAGGGGGGGTCAAGAGACCCAGTACTTC.